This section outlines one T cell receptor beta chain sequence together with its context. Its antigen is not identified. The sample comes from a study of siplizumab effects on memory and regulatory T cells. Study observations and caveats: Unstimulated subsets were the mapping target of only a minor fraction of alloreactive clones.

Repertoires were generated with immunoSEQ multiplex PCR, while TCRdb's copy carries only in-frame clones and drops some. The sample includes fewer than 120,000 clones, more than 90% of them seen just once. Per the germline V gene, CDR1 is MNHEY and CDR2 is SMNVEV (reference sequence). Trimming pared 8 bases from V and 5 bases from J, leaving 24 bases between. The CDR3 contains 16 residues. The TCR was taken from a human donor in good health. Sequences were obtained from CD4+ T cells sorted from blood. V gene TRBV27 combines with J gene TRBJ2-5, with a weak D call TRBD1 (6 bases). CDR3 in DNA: TGTGCCAGCCCACTAGGGGGTTGCAGGGCTTTGGAGACCCAGTACTTC. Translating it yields CASPLGGCRALETQYF.